The sequence of this T cell receptor (beta chain) was determined in a study of blood T cell repertoires in COVID-19. Across the whole study: Acute and convalescent COVID-19 samples came from the United States, Italy and Spain. From T cells, B-cell-depleted T cells, or PBMCs came the material, which was cDNA or gDNA.

In the study's own analysis: From reference gene primer amplification, estimates of nucleated cell counts were derived. Measured with immunoSEQ multiplex PCR; TCRdb has only the in-frame clones, and not every one. V, J and clone size are taken as reported in that table, and D and trimming were inferred from the DNA itself. Of about 140,000 clones listed, over 75% are singletons. Germline V gene sequence: CDR1 SGHRS, CDR2 YFSETQ. CDR3 length: 13 residues. Trimming removed 7 bases at V and 1 base at J, with 10 bases between. The sequence derives from a human donor in a cohort sampled during active COVID-19. Sequencing input: peripheral blood. This sequence joins TRBV5-1 and TRBJ2-3, with D possibly being TRBD2 (5 bases). CDR3: CASATGGTDTQYF. The DNA of the CDR3 is TGCGCCAGCGCAACCGGGGGCACAGATACGCAGTATTTT.